A few counts support the clone carrying this T cell receptor beta chain. These data originate in a study of beta chain features in type 1 diabetes. The overall study: Patients were similar to healthy donors in age and gender (as well as in cell yields).

Expressed TCRB transcripts got sequenced, as all isolated RNA was reverse transcribed. TCRdb's copy holds only in-frame clones and misses some; the assay was immunoSEQ multiplex PCR. In the table there are 300,000 or so clones, under 8.5% of which are singletons. Trimming removed 0 bases at V and 2 bases at J, with 12 bases between. The germline CDR1 and CDR2 sequences are SGHRS and YFSETQ. The CDR3 is made up of 16 amino acids. All sorted populations exceeded 95% purity. This clonotype was sampled from a woman aged 18-29 years in good health. The sample comprised central memory CD4+ T cells from blood. The chain carries TRBV5-1 and TRBJ1-5; a possible D gene is TRBD1 (6 bases). CDR3 amino acids: CASSLGDRQGNQPQHF. CDR3 DNA: TGCGCCAGCAGCTTGGGGGACCGACAGGGCAATCAGCCCCAGCATTTT. The whole variable domain, remainder taken from reference TRBV5-1 and TRBJ1-5, is KAGVTQTPRYLIKTRGQQVTLSCSPISGHRSVSWYQQTPGQGLQFLFEYFSETQRNKGNFPGRFSGRQFSNSRSEMNVSTLELGDSALYLCASSLGDRQGNQPQHFGDGTRLSIL.